These 3 T cell receptor beta chains were sequenced from one sample in a study of CD8 T cells in Susac syndrome (dated by TCRdb to about 2019). The receptor library was made with the immunoSEQ multiplex PCR assay. RNA was extracted with the RNeasy kit and roughly 0.45 to 1 ug was reverse transcribed using random hexamers. TCRdb's own reprocessing of the public reads used fastp at Q25 and MiXCR and kept productive beta chains. Every CDR3 protein is listed once, alongside the most common genes and DNA of its rows. Present in this sample are 150,000 to 200,000 distinct CDR3 sequences, approximately 96% of which were seen just once. The ten largest account for 0.13% to 0.15% of the sample. Sample: CD4+ T cells from PBMCs. These receptors came from a human donor in good health.

The chain joins TRBV18 to TRBJ1-1; 12 nucleotides line up with TRBD1. V lost 3 bases and J lost 2; bases outside the gene matches: 7. This CDR3 is 17 amino acids long. CDR1 KGHSH and CDR2 LQKENI come from the germline V gene. Here the CDR3 reads CASSPSPGTGGNTEAFF. The CDR3 DNA reads TGTGCCAGCTCACCCAGTCCCGGGACAGGGGGCAACACTGAAGCTTTCTTT. The entire variable domain, with the rest obtained from reference TRBV18 and TRBJ1-1, is as follows: NAGVMQNPRHLVRRRGQEARLRCSPMKGHSHVYWYRQLPEEGLKFMVYLQKENIIDESGMPKERFSAEFPKEGPSILRIQQVVRGDSAAYFCASSPSPGTGGNTEAFFGQGTRLTVV.

The CDR3 spells CASGSRVSHGYTF. CDR3 sequence (DNA): TGTGCCAGCGGTTCACGGGTTTCACATGGCTACACCTTC. The chain has TRBV3-1 and TRBJ1-2, with unresolved D. Trimming removed 8 bases from V and 6 bases from J, with 16 bases in between. CDR3 length: 13 residues. The germline CDR1 and CDR2 sequences are LGHDT and YNNKEL (reference sequence).

The rearrangement links TRBV29-1 to TRBJ1-1, with 8 bases identical to TRBD1. Unmatched junction bases numbered 9, after V lost 6 bases and J lost 0 bases. The germline V gene has CDR1 SQVTM and CDR2 ANQGSEA. The CDR3 sequence is 15 residues long. The CDR3 DNA is TGCAGCGTCATACCCAGGGGGCCCTTGAACACTGAAGCTTTCTTT. It is translated as CSVIPRGPLNTEAFF.